The source of this T cell receptor beta chain is a study of blood T cell repertoires in COVID-19. Study context: Samples taken during acute and convalescent COVID-19 were collected in the United States, Italy and Spain. T cells, B-cell-depleted T cells, or PBMCs supplied cDNA or gDNA.

The V gene's germline CDR1 is SEHNR and CDR2 FQNEAQ (reference sequence). With 5 bases clipped from V and 3 bases from J, the junction kept 7 bases outside the gene matches. The CDR3 has 16 residues. Under the authors' procedure: Nucleated cell number was recorded as an estimate derived from reference gene primer amplification. Generated by immunoSEQ multiplex PCR, the TCRdb table keeps only in-frame clones and is missing some. Clone size and the V and J calls come from that table; the DNA yielded D and trimming. The table lists fewer than 50,000 clones, roughly 90% of them singletons. The sequenced sample was peripheral blood. The chain couples TRBV7-9 to TRBJ2-2, with TRBD2 matching 9 bases. This clonotype was sampled from a man in his 70s with active COVID-19. As DNA, the CDR3 is TGTGCCAGCAGCCGAGTTAGCGGGGGTTACACCGGGGAGCTGTTTTTT. This translates into CASSRVSGGYTGELFF.